This TCR beta chain was profiled in a study of blood T cell repertoires in COVID-19 (TCRdb year 2020). Study-wide context: Samples covering the acute and convalescent phases of COVID-19 were provided by collaborators in the United States, Italy and Spain. The prospective study material was composed of cDNA or gDNA derived from T cells, B-cell-depleted T cells, or PBMCs. The dataset comprised deeply sampled blood TCRbeta repertoires from subjects exposed to, actively infected with, or recovered from COVID-19. The repertoires were released in a freely available public database intended as a resource for research on the immune response to SARS-CoV-2. Samples were obtained from the ongoing ImmuneRACE study (first 160 participants) and from over 1,000 subjects provided by 6 global collaborators. The sample metadata nearly always contained a de-identified subject ID, COVID-19 status, age in years and sex. HLA class I and class II types, where available, came from metadata supplied by the sample provider rather than from assay-based typing.

Summary of the overall study and its limitations: How much clinical and demographic metadata was included differed by source and by participant, and the metadata was provided uncurated.

TCRbeta CDR3 regions were amplified from genomic DNA using the immunoSEQ Assay, a bias-controlled multiplex PCR. The study's own analysis went as follows. Nucleated cell counts per sample were estimated from amplification of reference gene primers within the assay. To quantify the absolute abundance of each unique TCRbeta CDR3 rearrangement, sequence reads were collapsed and filtered. For each sample, productive Simpson clonality was calculated by taking the square root of Simpson's diversity index across productive rearrangements. TCRdb retrieved this table from immuneACCESS and kept in-frame rearrangements only. Not all clones are present; in checked studies, unresolved V genes account for under half, and no reason is known for the remainder. The DNA gave D and trimming, while V, J and clone size come from that table. The sample yields some 65,000 clones; 85% to 90% were counted once. The top ten clonotypes cover roughly 2.9% of the sample.

The CDR3 runs 15 residues from the cysteine to the phenylalanine. Here the CDR3 DNA is all that survives: 45 bases in frame from base 1. Only a few counts were recorded for this clone. Its antigen remains unidentified. Per-base qualities were not stored, and no clone one base away is much larger. Each collaborating institution followed its own protocols to collect whole blood in K2EDTA tubes. Collaborator samples were shipped for TCRbeta analysis as frozen whole blood, isolated PBMCs, or DNA extracted from either sample type. The sequenced sample was peripheral blood. Recombination connected TRBV21-1 to TRBJ1-1. TRBV21-1 is a listed pseudogene. This sequence was found in a man older than 75 with acute or convalescent COVID-19. The CDR3 region: CASSKPPGESPKAFF. The nucleotides read TGTGCCAGCAGCAAACCCCCGGGGGAGTCCCCTAAAGCTTTCTTT.